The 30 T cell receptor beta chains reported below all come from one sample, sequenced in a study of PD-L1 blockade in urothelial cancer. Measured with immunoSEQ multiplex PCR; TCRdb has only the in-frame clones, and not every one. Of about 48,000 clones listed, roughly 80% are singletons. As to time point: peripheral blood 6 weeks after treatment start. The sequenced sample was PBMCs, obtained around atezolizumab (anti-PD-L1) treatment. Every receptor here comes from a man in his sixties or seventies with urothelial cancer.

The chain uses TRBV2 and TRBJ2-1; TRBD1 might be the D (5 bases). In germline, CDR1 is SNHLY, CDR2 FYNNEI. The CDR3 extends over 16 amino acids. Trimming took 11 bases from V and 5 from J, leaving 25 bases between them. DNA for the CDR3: TGTGCCGACCATGCTGGGGTGGGGCCTAGTCACAATGAGCAGTTCTTC. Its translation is CADHAGVGPSHNEQFF. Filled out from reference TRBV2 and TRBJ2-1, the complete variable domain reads EPEVTQTPSHQVTQMGQEVILRCVPISNHLYFYWYRQILGQKVEFLVSFYNNEISEKSEIFDDQFSVERPDGSNFTLKIRSTKLEDSAMYFCADHAGVGPSHNEQFFGPGTRLTVL.

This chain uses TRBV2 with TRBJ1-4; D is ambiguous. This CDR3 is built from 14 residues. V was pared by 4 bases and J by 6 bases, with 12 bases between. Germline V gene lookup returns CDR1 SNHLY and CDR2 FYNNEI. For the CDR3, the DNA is TGTGCCAGCAGTGTCAGGTCCAGCCATGAAAAACTGTTTTTT. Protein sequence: CASSVRSSHEKLFF.

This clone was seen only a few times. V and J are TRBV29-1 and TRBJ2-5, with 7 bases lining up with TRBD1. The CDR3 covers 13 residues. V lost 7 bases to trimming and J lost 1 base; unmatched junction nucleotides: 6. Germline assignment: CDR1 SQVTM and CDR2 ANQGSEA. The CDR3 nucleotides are TGCAGCGCAAGGTGGGACAGCCAAGAGACCCAGTACTTC. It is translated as CSARWDSQETQYF.

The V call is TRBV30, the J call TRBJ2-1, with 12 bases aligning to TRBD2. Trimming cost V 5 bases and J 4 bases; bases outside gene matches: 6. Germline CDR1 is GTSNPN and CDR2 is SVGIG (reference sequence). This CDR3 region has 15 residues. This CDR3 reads CAWDTLAGGYNEQFF. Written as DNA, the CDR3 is TGTGCCTGGGACACCCTAGCGGGAGGGTACAATGAGCAGTTCTTC.

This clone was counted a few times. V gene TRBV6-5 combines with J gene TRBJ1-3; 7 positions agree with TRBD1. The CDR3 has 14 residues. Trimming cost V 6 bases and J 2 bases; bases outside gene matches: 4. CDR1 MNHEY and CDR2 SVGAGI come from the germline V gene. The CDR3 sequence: CASRSGTAGNTIYF. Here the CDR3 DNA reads TGTGCCAGCAGGTCCGGGACAGCTGGAAACACCATATATTTT.

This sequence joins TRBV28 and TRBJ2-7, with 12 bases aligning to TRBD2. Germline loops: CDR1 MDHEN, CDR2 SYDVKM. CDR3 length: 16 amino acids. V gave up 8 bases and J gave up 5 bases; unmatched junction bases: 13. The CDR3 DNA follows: TGTGCCAGCGACTCTTTGTGGACTAGCGGGACAGACGAGCAGTACTTC. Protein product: CASDSLWTSGTDEQYF. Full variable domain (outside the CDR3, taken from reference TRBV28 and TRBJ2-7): DVKVTQSSRYLVKRTGEKVFLECVQDMDHENMFWYRQDPGLGLRLIYFSYDVKMKEKGDIPEGYSVSREKKERFSLILESASTNQTSMYLCASDSLWTSGTDEQYFGPGTRLTVT.

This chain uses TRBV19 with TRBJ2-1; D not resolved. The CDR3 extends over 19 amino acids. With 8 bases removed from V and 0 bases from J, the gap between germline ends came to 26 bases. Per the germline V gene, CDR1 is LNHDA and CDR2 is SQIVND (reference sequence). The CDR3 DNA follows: TGTGCCAGTTCCATGGGCCTATGGGTATCCCCGAGCTCCTACAATGAGCAGTTCTTC. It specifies CASSMGLWVSPSSYNEQFF.

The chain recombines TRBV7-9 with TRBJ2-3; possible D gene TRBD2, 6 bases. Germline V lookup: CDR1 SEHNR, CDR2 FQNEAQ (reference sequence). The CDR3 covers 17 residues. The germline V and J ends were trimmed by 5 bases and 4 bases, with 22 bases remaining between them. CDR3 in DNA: TGTGCCAGCAGCGCACTTGCCCGGGCGGGAACATCAGATACGCAGTATTTT. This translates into CASSALARAGTSDTQYF.

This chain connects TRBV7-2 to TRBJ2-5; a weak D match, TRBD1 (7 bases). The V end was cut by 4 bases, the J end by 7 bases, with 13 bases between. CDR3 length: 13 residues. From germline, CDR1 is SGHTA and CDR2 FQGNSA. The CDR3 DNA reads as TGTGCCAGCAGCTCTAGACAGGGAGGGACCCAGTACTTC. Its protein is CASSSRQGGTQYF.

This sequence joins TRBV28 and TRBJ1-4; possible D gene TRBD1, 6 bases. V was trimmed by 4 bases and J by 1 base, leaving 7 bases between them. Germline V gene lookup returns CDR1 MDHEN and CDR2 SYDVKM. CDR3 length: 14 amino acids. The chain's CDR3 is CASSSQGTNEKLFF. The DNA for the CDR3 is TGTGCCAGCAGTTCACAGGGAACTAATGAAAAACTGTTTTTT.

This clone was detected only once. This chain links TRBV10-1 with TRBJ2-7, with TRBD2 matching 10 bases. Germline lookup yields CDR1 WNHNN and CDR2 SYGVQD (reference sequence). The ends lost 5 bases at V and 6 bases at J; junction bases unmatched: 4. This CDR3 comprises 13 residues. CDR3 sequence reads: CASSSSGSAEQYF. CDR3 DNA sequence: TGCGCCAGCAGTTCTAGCGGGAGCGCCGAGCAGTACTTC.

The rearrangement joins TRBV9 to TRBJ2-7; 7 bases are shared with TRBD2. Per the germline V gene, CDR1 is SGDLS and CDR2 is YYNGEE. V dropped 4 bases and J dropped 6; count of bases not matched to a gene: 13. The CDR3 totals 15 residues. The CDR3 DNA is TGTGCCAGCAGCACCCTGGGGACTATGAACGGCGAGCAGTACTTC. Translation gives CASSTLGTMNGEQYF.

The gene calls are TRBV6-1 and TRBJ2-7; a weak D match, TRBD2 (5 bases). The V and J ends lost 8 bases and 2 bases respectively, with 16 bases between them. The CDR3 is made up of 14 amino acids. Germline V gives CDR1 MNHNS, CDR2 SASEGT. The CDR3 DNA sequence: TGTGCCAGCGGTTTGAGGGAGAGTGCCTACGAGCAGTACTTC. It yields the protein CASGLRESAYEQYF.

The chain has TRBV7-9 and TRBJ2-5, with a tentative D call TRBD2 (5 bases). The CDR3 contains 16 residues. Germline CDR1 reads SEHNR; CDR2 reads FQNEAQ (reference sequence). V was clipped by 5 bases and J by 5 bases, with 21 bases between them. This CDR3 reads CASSPQRLSGPETQYF. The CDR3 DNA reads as TGTGCCAGCAGCCCACAGCGACTCAGCGGCCCCGAGACCCAGTACTTC.

The CDR3 sequence: CAWSVGAGYGYTF. CDR3 nucleotide sequence: TGTGCCTGGAGTGTAGGGGCAGGCTATGGCTACACCTTC. The chain recombines TRBV30 with TRBJ1-2; a possible D gene is TRBD1 (5 bases). Trimming took 0 bases from V and 4 from J, leaving 9 bases between them. The germline gives CDR1 GTSNPN, CDR2 SVGIG (reference sequence). There are 13 residues in the CDR3. The entire variable domain, with the rest obtained from reference TRBV30 and TRBJ1-2, is as follows: SQTIHQWPATLVQPVGSPLSLECTVEGTSNPNLYWYRQAAGRGLQLLFYSVGIGQISSEVPQNLSASRPQDRQFILSSKKLLLSDSGFYLCAWSVGAGYGYTFGSGTRLTVV.

The chain's CDR3 is CASSSRYEAVNTEAFF. Here the CDR3 DNA reads TGCGCCAGCAGCTCCCGATATGAGGCAGTGAACACTGAAGCTTTCTTT. The rearrangement uses TRBV5-1 and TRBJ1-1; D remains ambiguous. The CDR3 totals 16 residues. Trimming took off 3 bases at V and 0 bases at J, with 15 bases between the two ends. The germline V gene encodes CDR1 SGHRS and CDR2 YFSETQ.

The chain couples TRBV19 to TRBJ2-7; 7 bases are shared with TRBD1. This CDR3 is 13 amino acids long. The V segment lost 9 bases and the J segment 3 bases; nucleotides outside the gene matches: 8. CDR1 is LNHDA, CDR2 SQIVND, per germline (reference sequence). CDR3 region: CASRDSHLYEQYF. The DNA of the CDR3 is TGTGCCAGCCGGGACAGCCATCTCTACGAGCAGTACTTC. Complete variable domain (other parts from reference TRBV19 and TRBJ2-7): DGGITQSPKYLFRKEGQNVTLSCEQNLNHDAMYWYRQDPGQGLRLIYYSQIVNDFQKGDIAEGYSVSREKKESFPLTVTSAQKNPTAFYLCASRDSHLYEQYFGPGTRLTVT.

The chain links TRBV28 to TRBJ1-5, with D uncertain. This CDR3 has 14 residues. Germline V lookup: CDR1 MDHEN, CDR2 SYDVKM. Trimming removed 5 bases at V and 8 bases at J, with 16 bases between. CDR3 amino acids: CASSTGTRAEPQHF. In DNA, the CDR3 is TGTGCCAGCAGTACCGGAACGCGGGCGGAGCCCCAGCATTTT. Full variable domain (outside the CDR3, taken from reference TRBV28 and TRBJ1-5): DVKVTQSSRYLVKRTGEKVFLECVQDMDHENMFWYRQDPGLGLRLIYFSYDVKMKEKGDIPEGYSVSREKKERFSLILESASTNQTSMYLCASSTGTRAEPQHFGDGTRLSIL.

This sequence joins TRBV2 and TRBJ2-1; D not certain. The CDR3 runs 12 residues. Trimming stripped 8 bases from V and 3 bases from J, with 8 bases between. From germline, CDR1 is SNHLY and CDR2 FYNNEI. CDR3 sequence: CASGQNYNEQFF. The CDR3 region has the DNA TGTGCCAGCGGCCAAAACTACAATGAGCAGTTCTTC.

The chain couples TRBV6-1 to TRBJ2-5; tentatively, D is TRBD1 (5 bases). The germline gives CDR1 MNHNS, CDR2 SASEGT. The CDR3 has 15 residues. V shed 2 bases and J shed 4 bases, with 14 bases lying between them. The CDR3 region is CASSESTVWGETQYF. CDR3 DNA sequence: TGTGCCAGCAGTGAATCGACAGTCTGGGGAGAGACCCAGTACTTC.

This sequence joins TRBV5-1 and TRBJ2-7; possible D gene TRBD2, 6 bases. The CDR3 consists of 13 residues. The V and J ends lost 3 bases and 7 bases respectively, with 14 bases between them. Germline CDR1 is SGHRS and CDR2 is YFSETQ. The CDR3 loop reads CASSSSVGGEQYF. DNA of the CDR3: TGCGCCAGCAGCTCATCGGTGGGGGGAGAGCAGTACTTC.

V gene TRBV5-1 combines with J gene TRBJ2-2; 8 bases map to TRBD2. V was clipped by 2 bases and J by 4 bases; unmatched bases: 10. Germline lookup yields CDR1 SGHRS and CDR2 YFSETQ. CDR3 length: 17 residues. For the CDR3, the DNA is TGCGCCAGCAGCTTAGATGGGACTAGGGGGTCCACCGGGGAGCTGTTTTTT. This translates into CASSLDGTRGSTGELFF.

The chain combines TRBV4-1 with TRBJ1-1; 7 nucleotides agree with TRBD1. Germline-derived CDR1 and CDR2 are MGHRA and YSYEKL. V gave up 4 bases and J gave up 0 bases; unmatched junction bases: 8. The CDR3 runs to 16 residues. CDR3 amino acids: CASSPSPGQMNTEAFF. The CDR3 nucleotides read TGCGCCAGCAGCCCAAGCCCGGGACAGATGAACACTGAAGCTTTCTTT.

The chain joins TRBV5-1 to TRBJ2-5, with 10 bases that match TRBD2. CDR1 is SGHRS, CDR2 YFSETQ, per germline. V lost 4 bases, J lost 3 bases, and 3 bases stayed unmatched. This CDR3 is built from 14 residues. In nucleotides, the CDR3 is TGCGCCAGCAGCGTGGGACTAGCGAAAGAGACCCAGTACTTC. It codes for CASSVGLAKETQYF.

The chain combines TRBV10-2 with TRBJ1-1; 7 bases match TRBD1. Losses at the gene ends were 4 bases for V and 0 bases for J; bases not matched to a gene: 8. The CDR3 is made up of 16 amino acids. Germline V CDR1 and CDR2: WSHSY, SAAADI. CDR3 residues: CASSATGDLLNTEAFF. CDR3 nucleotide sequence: TGCGCCAGCAGTGCCACAGGGGACTTACTGAACACTGAAGCTTTCTTT.

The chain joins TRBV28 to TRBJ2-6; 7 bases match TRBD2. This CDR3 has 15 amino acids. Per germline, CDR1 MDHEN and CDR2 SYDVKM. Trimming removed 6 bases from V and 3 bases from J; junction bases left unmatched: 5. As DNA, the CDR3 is TGTGCCAGCAGGTCGGGGGGTTATGGGGCCAACGTCCTGACTTTC. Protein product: CASRSGGYGANVLTF. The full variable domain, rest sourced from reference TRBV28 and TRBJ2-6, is DVKVTQSSRYLVKRTGEKVFLECVQDMDHENMFWYRQDPGLGLRLIYFSYDVKMKEKGDIPEGYSVSREKKERFSLILESASTNQTSMYLCASRSGGYGANVLTFGAGSRLTVL.

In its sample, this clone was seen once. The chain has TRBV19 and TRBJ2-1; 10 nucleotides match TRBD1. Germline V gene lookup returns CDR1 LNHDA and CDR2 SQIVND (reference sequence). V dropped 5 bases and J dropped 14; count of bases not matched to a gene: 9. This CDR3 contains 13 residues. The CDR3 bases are TGTGCCAGTAGTCCTGACAGGGGGCGAGTGGAGTTCTTC. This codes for CASSPDRGRVEFF.

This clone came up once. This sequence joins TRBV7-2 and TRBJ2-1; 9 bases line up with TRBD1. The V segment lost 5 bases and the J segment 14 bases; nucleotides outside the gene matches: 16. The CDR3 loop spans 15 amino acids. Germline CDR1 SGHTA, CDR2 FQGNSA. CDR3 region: CASSPDRDREEEEFF. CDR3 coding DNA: TGTGCCAGCAGCCCAGACCGGGACAGGGAAGAAGAGGAGTTCTTC.

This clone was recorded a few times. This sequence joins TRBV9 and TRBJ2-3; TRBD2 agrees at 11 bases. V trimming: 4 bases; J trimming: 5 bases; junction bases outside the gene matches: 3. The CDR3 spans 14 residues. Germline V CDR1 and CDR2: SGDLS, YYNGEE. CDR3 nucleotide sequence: TGTGCCAGCAGCATTACTAGCGGGGGAGATACGCAGTATTTT. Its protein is CASSITSGGDTQYF.

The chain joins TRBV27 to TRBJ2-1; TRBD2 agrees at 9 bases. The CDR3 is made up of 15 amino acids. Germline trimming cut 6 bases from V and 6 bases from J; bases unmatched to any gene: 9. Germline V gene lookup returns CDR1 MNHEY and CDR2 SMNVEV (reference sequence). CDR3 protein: CASRLGTSQVNEQFF. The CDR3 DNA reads TGTGCCAGCAGACTCGGGACTAGCCAAGTCAATGAGCAGTTCTTC.